These 9 T cell receptor beta chains were all obtained from the same sample, sequenced in a study of PD-1 blockade in classical Hodgkin lymphoma. Brentuximab vedotin exposure varied among the patients, all of whom had relapsed after autologous stem cell transplantation. Profiled with immunoSEQ multiplex PCR; TCRdb holds only in-frame clones, not every one. The sample contains fewer than 50,000 clones, 88% of which appear only once. The specimen comprised peripheral blood mononuclear cells (PBMCs), sampled at baseline. These receptors were obtained from a human donor with classical Hodgkin lymphoma.

V usage is TRBV27 and J usage is TRBJ1-2; D is ambiguous. V was pared by 5 bases and J by 7 bases, with 11 bases between. This CDR3 spans 12 amino acids. Germline CDR1 MNHEY, CDR2 SMNVEV (reference sequence). CDR3: CASSTPEGGYTF. The DNA of the CDR3 is TGTGCCAGCAGTACGCCTGAGGGTGGCTACACCTTC.

The genes are TRBV28 and TRBJ2-1; no clear D gene. The germline V gene encodes CDR1 MDHEN and CDR2 SYDVKM. The CDR3 is made up of 17 amino acids. Between the trimmed V and J ends, which lost 6 bases and 0 bases, there was a span of 18 bases. The CDR3 DNA reads TGTGCCAGCAGAGGACGGAACACGATAAGCTCCTACAATGAGCAGTTCTTC. Amino acid sequence: CASRGRNTISSYNEQFF.

The V call is TRBV28, the J call TRBJ2-3; TRBD2 agrees at 7 bases. This CDR3 is built from 12 residues. The V gene end was trimmed by 6 bases and the J gene end by 5 bases; junction bases not matched to a gene: 2. Per the germline V gene, CDR1 is MDHEN and CDR2 is SYDVKM. The CDR3 spells CASSPGGDTQYF. DNA for the CDR3: TGTGCCAGCAGCCCGGGGGGAGATACGCAGTATTTT.

J is TRBJ2-3 and V is TRBV7-3; either TRBD1 or TRBD2 may fit D (5 bases each). Germline-derived CDR1 and CDR2 are SGHTA and FQGTGA. V shed 3 bases and J shed 5 bases, with 9 bases lying between them. This CDR3 region has 13 residues. The CDR3 here is CASSLAGRDTQYF. In DNA, the CDR3 is TGTGCCAGCAGCTTGGCAGGGAGAGATACGCAGTATTTT. Looking up the rest from reference TRBV7-3 and TRBJ2-3 gives the full variable domain: GAGVSQTPSNKVTEKGKYVELRCDPISGHTALYWYRQSLGQGPEFLIYFQGTGAADDSGLPNDRFFAVRPEGSVSTLKIQRTERGDSAVYLCASSLAGRDTQYFGPGTRLTVL.

The rearrangement joins TRBV9 to TRBJ2-1; a weak D match, TRBD2 (5 bases). The CDR3 is 16 residues long. CDR1 SGDLS and CDR2 YYNGEE come from the germline V gene. V was clipped by 2 bases and J by 3 bases, with 15 bases between them. The CDR3 coding sequence is TGTGCCAGCAGCGTTTCGGACTCGGTGTTCTACAATGAGCAGTTCTTC. Protein sequence: CASSVSDSVFYNEQFF.

The V and J genes are TRBV4-3 and TRBJ2-7; unclear D gene. The germline gives CDR1 LGHNA, CDR2 YSLEER. Trimming left V 0 bases short and J 1 base short, with 13 bases between. The CDR3 is 16 amino acids. The CDR3 DNA sequence: TGCGCCAGCAGCCAAGAGGCGCAGGTTAAGTCCTACGAGCAGTACTTC. Protein: CASSQEAQVKSYEQYF.

The genes are TRBV11-1 and TRBJ1-6; no clear D. CDR1 SGHAT and CDR2 FQDESV come from the germline V gene (reference sequence). The V and J ends lost 1 base and 9 bases respectively, with 7 bases between them. The CDR3 has 13 amino acids. As DNA, the CDR3 is TGTGCCAGCAGCTTAGTACGAGGTTCACCCCTCCACTTT. As protein: CASSLVRGSPLHF.

Only a few counts were recorded for this clone. The V and J genes are TRBV28 and TRBJ1-2, with D possibly being TRBD1 (5 bases). The CDR3 has 12 residues. With 8 bases removed from V and 7 bases from J, the gap between germline ends came to 14 bases. Germline CDR1 reads MDHEN; CDR2 reads SYDVKM. CDR3 loop: CASQTEGFGYTF. CDR3 nucleotide sequence: TGTGCCAGCCAGACAGAGGGCTTTGGCTACACCTTC.

About this clone: Germline is not matched at one junction end, which may reflect a read error. The chain uses TRBV19 and TRBJ2-3; 12 bases are a match to TRBD2. The germline CDR1 and CDR2 sequences are LNHDA and SQIVND (reference sequence). The CDR3 loop spans 16 amino acids. The CDR3, as DNA: TGTGCCAGCAGTAGGACTAGCGGGACCCACACAGATACGCAGTATTTT. This sequence encodes CASSRTSGTHTDTQYF.